This is a list of T cell receptor beta chains from one sample in a study of blood T cell repertoires in COVID-19. Generated by immunoSEQ multiplex PCR, the TCRdb table keeps only in-frame clones and is missing some. This sample has some 220,000 clones, with about 85% found just once. The sequencing input was peripheral blood. These receptors all come from a woman in her late teens or twenties who had recovered from COVID-19. Each CDR3 is given with its conserved first and last residue. A D gene is named only where the DNA matches it firmly. Clone size is not always given. Where it is, it says once, few, many or a class for expanded clones.

abundance: .
v_gene: TRBV27
d_gene: TRBD1
j_gene: TRBJ2-3
CDR3aa: CASSFLTGPDTQYF
CDR3nt: TGTGCCAGCAGTTTTCTGACAGGGCCAGATACGCAGTATTTT

abundance: .
v_gene: TRBV5-6
d_gene: TRBD1
j_gene: TRBJ2-1
CDR3aa: CASSAGQGSMGVQFF
CDR3nt: TGTGCCAGCAGCGCGGGACAGGGTAGCATGGGGGTGCAGTTCTTC

abundance: .
v_gene: TRBV2
d_gene: .
j_gene: TRBJ2-5
CDR3aa: CASGQQETQYF
CDR3nt: TGTGCCAGCGGACAGCAAGAGACCCAGTACTTC

abundance: .
v_gene: TRBV29-1
d_gene: TRBD2
j_gene: TRBJ2-1
CDR3aa: CSVRGGSSYNEQFF
CDR3nt: TGCAGCGTCCGGGGCGGGAGCTCCTACAATGAGCAGTTCTTC

abundance: .
v_gene: TRBV6-2/TRBV6-3
d_gene: TRBD1
j_gene: TRBJ1-2
CDR3aa: CASSDFEGQNYGYTF
CDR3nt: TGTGCCAGCAGTGACTTCGAGGGACAGAACTATGGCTACACCTTC

abundance: .
v_gene: TRBV19
d_gene: .
j_gene: TRBJ2-1
CDR3aa: CASSIGRVTYNEQFF
CDR3nt: TGTGCCAGTAGTATAGGACGGGTGACCTACAATGAGCAGTTCTTC

abundance: .
v_gene: TRBV4-2
d_gene: .
j_gene: TRBJ2-3
CDR3aa: CASSQEQSSTSTDTQYF
CDR3nt: TGTGCCAGCAGCCAAGAACAGTCTAGCACTAGCACAGATACGCAGTATTTT

abundance: .
v_gene: TRBV19
d_gene: TRBD2
j_gene: TRBJ2-1
CDR3aa: CASRKSRTSGSSNEQFF
CDR3nt: TGTGCCAGTAGGAAGTCTCGGACTAGCGGGAGTTCGAATGAGCAGTTCTTC

abundance: once
v_gene: TRBV5-1
d_gene: .
j_gene: TRBJ2-3
CDR3aa: CASSSQADTQYF
CDR3nt: TGCGCCAGCAGCTCTCAGGCAGATACGCAGTATTTT

abundance: .
v_gene: TRBV6-2/TRBV6-3
d_gene: TRBD1
j_gene: TRBJ1-1
CDR3aa: CASSFGQGEAFF
CDR3nt: TGTGCCAGCAGTTTCGGACAGGGTGAAGCTTTCTTT

abundance: .
v_gene: TRBV29-1
d_gene: .
j_gene: TRBJ2-3
CDR3aa: CSADRGGGTDTQYF
CDR3nt: TGCAGCGCGGACAGGGGCGGGGGGACAGATACGCAGTATTTT

abundance: once
v_gene: TRBV29-1
d_gene: .
j_gene: TRBJ1-2
CDR3aa: CSVPRRGGYGYTF
CDR3nt: TGCAGCGTCCCACGCCGGGGGGGCTATGGCTACACCTTC

abundance: .
v_gene: TRBV9
d_gene: TRBD2
j_gene: TRBJ2-3
CDR3aa: CASSVEGLAGVTDTQYF
CDR3nt: TGTGCCAGCAGCGTAGAAGGGCTAGCGGGAGTCACAGATACGCAGTATTTT

abundance: few
v_gene: TRBV2
d_gene: TRBD1
j_gene: TRBJ1-2
CDR3aa: CASSRDSTNYGYTF
CDR3nt: TGTGCCAGCAGTCGGGACAGTACCAACTATGGCTACACCTTC

abundance: .
v_gene: TRBV7-9
d_gene: .
j_gene: TRBJ1-5
CDR3aa: CASSLNSGKGQPQHF
CDR3nt: TGTGCCAGCAGCTTAAATTCAGGGAAGGGTCAGCCCCAGCATTTT

abundance: once
v_gene: TRBV12-3/TRBV12-4
d_gene: TRBD2
j_gene: TRBJ2-5
CDR3aa: CASNIAGEETQYF
CDR3nt: TGTGCCAGCAACATAGCGGGAGAGGAGACCCAGTACTTC

abundance: .
v_gene: TRBV6-2/TRBV6-3
d_gene: TRBD2
j_gene: TRBJ2-3
CDR3aa: CASSYTLAGESDTQYF
CDR3nt: TGTGCCAGCAGTTATACACTAGCGGGAGAGTCAGATACGCAGTATTTT

abundance: .
v_gene: TRBV5-4
d_gene: .
j_gene: TRBJ1-1
CDR3aa: CASSPRTAPLNTEAFF
CDR3nt: TGTGCCAGCAGCCCCCGGACAGCTCCCCTGAACACTGAAGCTTTCTTT

abundance: .
v_gene: TRBV27
d_gene: .
j_gene: TRBJ2-1
CDR3aa: CASSSGVGEQFF
CDR3nt: TGTGCCAGCAGTTCCGGGGTAGGTGAGCAGTTCTTC

abundance: .
v_gene: TRBV30
d_gene: TRBD1
j_gene: TRBJ2-3
CDR3aa: CAWARTGTQYF
CDR3nt: TGTGCCTGGGCTAGGACAGGGACGCAGTATTTT

abundance: .
v_gene: TRBV6-5
d_gene: TRBD2
j_gene: TRBJ2-1
CDR3aa: CASRTGTSGYNEQFF
CDR3nt: TGTGCCAGCAGGACCGGGACTAGCGGCTACAATGAGCAGTTCTTC

abundance: few
v_gene: TRBV6-5
d_gene: TRBD1
j_gene: TRBJ1-5
CDR3aa: CASSPVTGKGQPQHF
CDR3nt: TGTGCCAGCAGTCCTGTGACAGGGAAGGGTCAGCCCCAGCATTTT

abundance: .
v_gene: TRBV30
d_gene: .
j_gene: TRBJ2-1
CDR3aa: CAWSVFGEGPEFF
CDR3nt: TGTGCCTGGAGTGTATTTGGAGAGGGTCCGGAGTTCTTC

abundance: .
v_gene: TRBV7-8
d_gene: TRBD2
j_gene: TRBJ2-1
CDR3aa: CASSLWMASGTYNEQFF
CDR3nt: TGTGCCAGCAGCTTATGGATGGCTAGCGGGACCTACAATGAGCAGTTCTTC

abundance: .
v_gene: TRBV18
d_gene: .
j_gene: TRBJ1-1
CDR3aa: CASSQGRANTEAFF
CDR3nt: TGTGCCAGCTCTCAGGGGCGGGCGAACACTGAAGCTTTCTTT

abundance: .
v_gene: TRBV18
d_gene: .
j_gene: TRBJ2-7
CDR3aa: CASSPRGPNSYEQYF
CDR3nt: TGTGCCAGCTCACCACGGGGGCCTAACTCCTACGAGCAGTACTTC

abundance: .
v_gene: TRBV9
d_gene: .
j_gene: TRBJ2-5
CDR3aa: CASSVATERETQYF
CDR3nt: TGTGCCAGCAGCGTAGCTACGGAGCGGGAGACCCAGTACTTC

abundance: .
v_gene: TRBV4-1
d_gene: .
j_gene: TRBJ2-1
CDR3aa: CASSPYSGLNNEQFF
CDR3nt: TGCGCCAGCAGCCCATATAGCGGCCTTAACAATGAGCAGTTCTTC

abundance: .
v_gene: TRBV4-3
d_gene: TRBD1
j_gene: TRBJ2-3
CDR3aa: CASSRTGEADTQYF
CDR3nt: TGCGCCAGCAGCCGAACAGGGGAAGCAGATACGCAGTATTTT

abundance: .
v_gene: TRBV5-1
d_gene: TRBD1
j_gene: TRBJ1-4
CDR3aa: CASSLGDSNEKLFF
CDR3nt: TGCGCCAGCAGCTTGGGGGACAGCAATGAAAAACTGTTTTTT

abundance: .
v_gene: TRBV19
d_gene: .
j_gene: TRBJ1-2
CDR3aa: CASSTAGSAGYGYTF
CDR3nt: TGTGCCAGTAGTACTGCAGGGTCGGCTGGCTATGGCTACACCTTC

abundance: .
v_gene: TRBV30
d_gene: TRBD1
j_gene: TRBJ1-3
CDR3aa: CAWNRGSSGNTIYF
CDR3nt: TGTGCCTGGAACAGGGGCAGCTCTGGAAACACCATATATTTT

abundance: .
v_gene: TRBV27
d_gene: TRBD1
j_gene: TRBJ1-3
CDR3aa: CASSLTGAGGNTIYF
CDR3nt: TGTGCCAGCAGTCTAACAGGGGCCGGCGGAAACACCATATATTTT

abundance: .
v_gene: TRBV4-1
d_gene: TRBD1
j_gene: TRBJ1-4
CDR3aa: CASSQALTGREEKLFF
CDR3nt: TGCGCCAGCAGCCAAGCCCTGACAGGGAGAGAAGAAAAACTGTTTTTT

abundance: .
v_gene: TRBV27
d_gene: .
j_gene: TRBJ1-6
CDR3aa: CASSLFFPGGNSPLHF
CDR3nt: TGTGCCAGCAGTTTATTCTTCCCAGGCGGGAATTCACCCCTCCACTTT

abundance: .
v_gene: TRBV27
d_gene: .
j_gene: TRBJ1-2
CDR3aa: CASSRPGGIGYTF
CDR3nt: TGTGCCAGCAGTCGACCGGGGGGGATCGGCTACACCTTC

abundance: .
v_gene: TRBV5-6
d_gene: TRBD1
j_gene: TRBJ1-4
CDR3aa: CASSYGQGVEKLFF
CDR3nt: TGTGCCAGCAGCTACGGACAGGGCGTTGAAAAACTGTTTTTT

abundance: .
v_gene: TRBV6-1
d_gene: .
j_gene: TRBJ1-2
CDR3aa: CASSERGWTSSYGYTF
CDR3nt: TGTGCCAGCAGTGAAAGAGGGTGGACCTCGAGCTATGGCTACACCTTC

abundance: .
v_gene: TRBV9
d_gene: TRBD1
j_gene: TRBJ1-2
CDR3aa: CASSVGQDYGYTF
CDR3nt: TGTGCCAGCAGCGTGGGACAGGACTATGGCTACACCTTC

abundance: .
v_gene: TRBV5-6
d_gene: .
j_gene: TRBJ2-7
CDR3aa: CASSLGDNAYEQYF
CDR3nt: TGTGCCAGCAGCTTGGGGGACAATGCCTACGAGCAGTACTTC

abundance: .
v_gene: TRBV4-1
d_gene: .
j_gene: TRBJ1-4
CDR3aa: CASSSVPPGEGEKLFF
CDR3nt: TGCGCCAGCAGCTCAGTGCCGCCGGGGGAGGGTGAAAAACTGTTTTTT

abundance: .
v_gene: TRBV5-1
d_gene: TRBD2
j_gene: TRBJ2-5
CDR3aa: CASSLGGGETQYF
CDR3nt: TGCGCCAGCAGCTTGGGCGGGGGAGAGACCCAGTACTTC

abundance: .
v_gene: TRBV5-5
d_gene: .
j_gene: TRBJ1-5
CDR3aa: CASSSLSLNQPQHF
CDR3nt: TGTGCCAGCAGCTCTTTATCACTCAATCAGCCCCAGCATTTT

abundance: .
v_gene: TRBV30
d_gene: TRBD1
j_gene: TRBJ1-2
CDR3aa: CAWKTGGAPFRGYTF
CDR3nt: TGTGCCTGGAAGACAGGGGGCGCCCCGTTTCGTGGCTACACCTTC